This T cell receptor beta chain is drawn from a study of OX40 agonist ivuxolimab in advanced cancers. Study-wide context: Patients enrolled in dose escalation were diagnosed with hepatocellular carcinoma, melanoma, renal cell or head and neck cancer.

As concerns this clone: Its antigen is undetermined.

Study-wide results and limits: The study found that CD8+ T cells averaged more expanded clones than CD4+.

The assay was immunoSEQ multiplex PCR, and TCRdb's table has in-frame clones only and misses some. The data hold 70,000 to 95,000 clones, with 85% to 95% observed a single time. Per the germline V gene, CDR1 is MNHEY and CDR2 is SMNVEV (reference sequence). Trimming removed 5 bases from V and 6 bases from J, with 11 bases in between. This CDR3 contains 12 residues. This TCR derives from an adult with an advanced solid tumor such as melanoma, head and neck, liver or kidney cancer. This rearrangement joins TRBV27 to TRBJ2-7; D ambiguous. This specimen consisted of CD4+ or CD8+ T cells sorted from blood, obtained in a trial of the OX40 agonist ivuxolimab. For the CDR3, the DNA is TGTGCCAGCAGTCCGCCGGTTTCCGAGCAGTACTTC. Its translation: CASSPPVSEQYF.